Detailed here is one T cell receptor beta chain. Its specificity is not known. The protocol was immunoSEQ multiplex PCR, while the TCRdb copy is restricted to in-frame clones and leaves out a portion. The table shows about 100,000 clones, with roughly 90% occurring only once. The data were obtained in a study of T cell responses to AZD1222 COVID-19 vaccine. Germline V gene data show CDR1 as SGHTA and CDR2 as FQGNSA. The trim removed 5 bases at V and 2 bases at J, leaving 6 bases unmatched. This CDR3 comprises 16 residues. Study findings and constraints: Among the donors, most were white British and more were female, and clonal diversity was possibly underestimated. Repertoires were obtained only post-peak T cell response.

The receptor comes from an adult in good health. This specimen consisted of peripheral blood, obtained on day 0 of AZD1222 vaccination. The V and J genes are TRBV7-2 and TRBJ2-3; 11 bases are shared with TRBD2. The CDR3: CASSGGLAVYTDTQYF. DNA for the CDR3: TGTGCCAGCAGCGGGGGACTAGCGGTCTACACAGATACGCAGTATTTT. Combining the CDR3 with reference TRBV7-2 and TRBJ2-3 gives the whole variable domain GAGVSQSPSNKVTEKGKDVELRCDPISGHTALYWYRQSLGQGLEFLIYFQGNSAPDKSGLPSDRFSAERTGGSVSTLTIQRTQQEDSAVYLCASSGGLAVYTDTQYFGPGTRLTVL.